These 15 T cell receptor beta chains were all obtained from the same sample, sequenced in a study of Ad26.COV2.S vaccination and SARS-CoV-2 variants. The treatment denotes: some 20 received Ad26.COV2.S at low or high dose, single or two shots; 5 received placebo; per-sample allocation not given. Material that was analyzed had been drawn on day 63 after the first vaccine or placebo injection. Libraries were prepared by immunoSEQ multiplex PCR; TCRdb keeps only in-frame clonotypes and omits some of them. Among 440,000 or so clones, about 88% were seen once, and the ten largest hold under 2%. Sequencing was performed on peripheral blood, taken in a trial of Ad26.COV2.S vaccine versus placebo. The receptor set was obtained from a person aged 18-65 years who received the Ad26.COV2.S COVID-19 vaccine or a placebo.

J is TRBJ2-7 and V is TRBV4-2, with 11 bases identical to TRBD2. V gave up 5 bases and J gave up 3 bases; unmatched junction bases: 3. This CDR3 spans 14 amino acids. Germline CDR1 is LGHNA and CDR2 is YNFKEQ. The CDR3 DNA is TGTGCCAGCAGCAAGACTAGCGGGGACTACGAGCAGTACTTC. It codes for CASSKTSGDYEQYF.

The chain carries TRBV5-6 and TRBJ1-1; D possibly corresponds to TRBD1 (6 bases). Trimming pared 2 bases from V and 4 bases from J, leaving 9 bases between. There are 13 residues in the CDR3. Germline CDR1 is SGHDT and CDR2 is YYEEEE. The CDR3 DNA is TGTGCCAGCAGCTTTAGGGGGGTCACTGAAGCTTTCTTT. The encoded protein is CASSFRGVTEAFF.

The rearrangement links TRBV19 to TRBJ1-1, with a weak D call TRBD1 (6 bases). V shed 7 bases and J shed 11 bases, with 17 bases lying between them. The CDR3 is 12 amino acids. The V gene's germline CDR1 is LNHDA and CDR2 SQIVND (reference sequence). This CDR3 reads CASTLGAREAFF. The CDR3 DNA reads as TGTGCCAGTACCCTGGGGGCGCGGGAGGCTTTCTTT.

The chain is built from TRBV4-2 and TRBJ2-5, with 8 bases identical to TRBD2. The junction had 5 bases not matched to a gene; V was cut back by 1 base and J by 1 base. The V gene's germline CDR1 is LGHNA and CDR2 YNFKEQ. The CDR3 is made up of 16 amino acids. DNA for the CDR3: TGTGCCAGCAGCCAAGGGGTAGCGGGAAGCCAAGAGACCCAGTACTTC. This gives the protein CASSQGVAGSQETQYF.

This chain joins TRBV7-2 and TRBJ2-7, with 9 bases matching TRBD2. Germline CDR1 is SGHTA and CDR2 is FQGNSA. The V segment lost 3 bases and the J segment 12 bases; nucleotides outside the gene matches: 15. The length of the CDR3 is 15 residues. This chain's CDR3 is CASSFSGGLNRSLYF. DNA for the CDR3: TGTGCCAGCAGCTTTAGCGGGGGTCTGAATCGATCCTTGTACTTC.

The chain combines TRBV10-3 with TRBJ1-6, with TRBD1 as a possible D gene (6 bases). Germline V gives CDR1 ENHRY, CDR2 SYGVKD. The CDR3 consists of 16 residues. Trimming removed 4 bases at V and 3 bases at J, with 13 bases between. In DNA, the CDR3 is TGTGCCATCAGTGCTGGCACGGGACACTATAATTCACCCCTCCACTTT. Protein sequence: CAISAGTGHYNSPLHF.

V and J are TRBV30 and TRBJ2-5; the D gene is possibly TRBD2 (6 bases). Germline loops: CDR1 GTSNPN, CDR2 SVGIG (reference sequence). V lost 3 bases to trimming and J lost 1 base, with 12 bases between them. The CDR3 spans 14 residues. CDR3 in amino acids: CAWSAVSGQETQYF. The CDR3 DNA follows: TGTGCCTGGAGCGCGGTTAGCGGCCAAGAGACCCAGTACTTC.

The J gene is TRBJ2-2, the V gene TRBV7-2, with D unclear. Trimming removed 1 base from V and 7 bases from J, with 7 bases in between. Looked up from germline, CDR1 is SGHTA and CDR2 is FQGNSA. This CDR3 spans 13 amino acids. CDR3 nucleotides: TGTGCCAGCAGCTTAGGGTGGGGCGGGGAGCTGTTTTTT. Translating gives CASSLGWGGELFF.

The chain couples TRBV27 to TRBJ1-2; D possibly corresponds to TRBD1 (6 bases). V lost 6 bases and J 3 bases, leaving 17 bases between the germline ends. This CDR3 has 15 residues. Germline-derived CDR1 and CDR2 are MNHEY and SMNVEV (reference sequence). The CDR3 DNA is TGTGCCAGCAGCCCTCACAGGGTCGTATACTATGGCTACACCTTC. It is translated as CASSPHRVVYYGYTF.

The chain has TRBV5-1 and TRBJ2-1; maybe TRBD2 (6 bases). Germline V CDR1 and CDR2: SGHRS, YFSETQ. This CDR3 contains 14 residues. The V gene lost 0 bases and the J gene lost 9 bases, with 13 bases spanning the gap. CDR3 DNA: TGCGCCAGCAGCTTGGTTCCGGGGGATGGTGAGCAGTTCTTC. This translates into CASSLVPGDGEQFF.

V is TRBV4-3 and J is TRBJ2-5, with a tentative D call TRBD1 (5 bases). The CDR3 totals 13 residues. In germline, CDR1 is LGHNA, CDR2 YSLEER. The V and J ends lost 0 bases and 10 bases respectively, with 12 bases between them. In DNA form, the CDR3 reads TGCGCCAGCAGCCAAGATCTCAGGGCCATCCAGTACTTC. Protein product: CASSQDLRAIQYF.

The CDR3 DNA is TGTGCCAGCTCTCAGCTGGGACAGGTAAACAACGAGCAGTACTTC. Translating it yields CASSQLGQVNNEQYF. The V gene is TRBV11-1, the J gene TRBJ2-7, with TRBD1 matching over 8 bases. V lost 8 bases to trimming and J lost 5 bases; unmatched junction nucleotides: 14. Germline V gene data show CDR1 as SGHAT and CDR2 as FQDESV (reference sequence). The CDR3 covers 15 residues.

Remarks on this clone: Other DNA variants within this sample encode the same CDR3. The chain uses TRBV7-8 and TRBJ1-1; TRBD1 is a possible D gene (6 bases). V lost 5 bases and J 2 bases, leaving 15 bases between the germline ends. Germline V gives CDR1 SGHVS, CDR2 FQNEAQ. CDR3 length equals 15 residues. The CDR3 region has the DNA TGTGCCAGCAGCCATCTCCCGGGACAAAACACTGAAGCTTTCTTT. Protein: CASSHLPGQNTEAFF.

The chain employs TRBV16 and TRBJ2-1; D uncertain. Per the germline V gene, CDR1 is KGHSY and CDR2 is FQNENV. This CDR3 region has 16 residues. V was trimmed by 0 bases and J by 0 bases, leaving 9 bases between them. DNA of the CDR3: TGTGCCAGCAGCCAATCCACAATTAACTCCTACAATGAGCAGTTCTTC. Its translation is CASSQSTINSYNEQFF.

The chain joins TRBV2 to TRBJ2-1, with D perhaps TRBD2 (6 bases). The CDR3 runs to 15 residues. V was trimmed by 6 bases and J by 4 bases, leaving 16 bases between them. Germline values: CDR1 SNHLY, CDR2 FYNNEI. CDR3 sequence: CASRRERGEYNEQFF. The CDR3 DNA reads as TGTGCCAGCAGGCGGGAACGAGGGGAGTACAATGAGCAGTTCTTC.